Shown below are 3 T cell receptor beta chains from a single sample sequenced in a study of response to subunit inactivated influenza vaccine. Each CDR3 protein gets one entry after TCRdb re-called the RT-PCR reads with MiXCR. The table shows around 480,000 distinct CDR3 sequences, with 9.5% to 13% occurring only once. The specimen was PBMCs from blood, collected 40 to 50 days after vaccination. All receptors derive from a man between 45 and 60 years old who received an inactivated influenza vaccine.

The chain employs TRBV5-8 and TRBJ2-1; D may be TRBD2 (5 bases). CDR3 length: 13 residues. The germline V gene has CDR1 SGHTS and CDR2 YDEGEE. V was clipped by 7 bases and J by 4 bases, with 12 bases between them. CDR3 residues: CASHQRTYNEQFF. The CDR3 region has the DNA TGTGCCAGCCACCAGCGGACGTACAATGAGCAGTTCTTC.

This sequence joins TRBV20-1 and TRBJ2-7, with 7 positions matching TRBD2. The length of the CDR3 is 14 residues. Germline values: CDR1 DFQATT, CDR2 SNEGSKA (reference sequence). J was trimmed by 3 bases and V by 3 bases; bases with no gene match: 8. DNA of the CDR3: TGCAGTGCTAGCTCGCTAGCGGCTGTCTACGAGCAGTACTTC. Protein: CSASSLAAVYEQYF.

The chain links TRBV5-1 to TRBJ2-2; 9 nucleotides match TRBD2. The CDR3 has 17 amino acids. V lost 3 bases to trimming and J lost 0 bases; unmatched junction nucleotides: 6. CDR1 SGHRS and CDR2 YFSETQ come from the germline V gene. The CDR3 region has the DNA TGCGCCAGCAGCTACGCCGGCGGGAGGGCGAACACCGGGGAGCTGTTTTTT. Translation: CASSYAGGRANTGELFF.